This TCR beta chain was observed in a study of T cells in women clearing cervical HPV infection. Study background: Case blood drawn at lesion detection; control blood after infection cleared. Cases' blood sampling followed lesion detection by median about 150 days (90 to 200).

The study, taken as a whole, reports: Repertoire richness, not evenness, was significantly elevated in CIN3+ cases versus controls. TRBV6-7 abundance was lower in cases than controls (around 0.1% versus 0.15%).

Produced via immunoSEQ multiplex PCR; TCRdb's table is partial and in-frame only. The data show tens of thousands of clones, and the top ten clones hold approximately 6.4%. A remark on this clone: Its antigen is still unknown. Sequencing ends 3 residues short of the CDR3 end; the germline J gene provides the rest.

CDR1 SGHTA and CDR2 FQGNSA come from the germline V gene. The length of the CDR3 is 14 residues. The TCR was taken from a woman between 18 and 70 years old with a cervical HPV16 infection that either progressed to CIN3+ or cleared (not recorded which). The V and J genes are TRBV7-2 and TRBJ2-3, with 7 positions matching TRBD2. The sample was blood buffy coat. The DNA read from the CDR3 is TGTGCCAGCAGCCCTCGGGCGGGAGCGGAGACG. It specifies CASSPRAGAET. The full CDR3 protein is CASSPRAGAETQYF.